This TCR beta chain was sequenced for a study of cytomegalovirus exposure and HLA in healthy donors. CDR3 length: 21 amino acids. The germline CDR1 and CDR2 sequences are LNHDA and SQIVND (reference sequence). The ends lost 2 bases at V and 0 bases at J; junction bases unmatched: 13. The PCR had 60 Vbeta and 13 Jbeta primers. TCRdb keeps only in-frame clones here, not all; method: immunoSEQ multiplex PCR. The table lists about 190,000 clones, approximately 85% of them singletons. This clone has only a few counts. What it binds is not known. Broader study findings: Fewer N-insertions (relative to the approximately 700-donor mean) were reportedly seen in an Asian-associated ancestry cluster in a later analysis.

The TCR comes from a woman younger than 35 in good health and CMV-seronegative. The specimen was PBMCs. The chain couples TRBV19 to TRBJ2-1; 13 bases map to TRBD2. The CDR3 region is CASSIRVIRLAGGDSYNEQFF. As DNA, the CDR3 is TGTGCCAGTAGTATACGAGTAATTCGACTAGCGGGGGGCGACTCCTACAATGAGCAGTTCTTC.